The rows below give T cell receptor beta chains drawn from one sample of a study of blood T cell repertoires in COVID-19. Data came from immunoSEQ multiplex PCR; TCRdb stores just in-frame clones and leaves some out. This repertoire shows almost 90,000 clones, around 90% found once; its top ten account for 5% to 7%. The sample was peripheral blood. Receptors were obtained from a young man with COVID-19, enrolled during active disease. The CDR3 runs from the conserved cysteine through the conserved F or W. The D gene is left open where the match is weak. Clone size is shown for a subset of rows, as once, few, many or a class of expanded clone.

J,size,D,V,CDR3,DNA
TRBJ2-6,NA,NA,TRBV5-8,CASSRDYSGANVLTF,TGTGCCAGCAGCCGCGACTACTCTGGGGCCAACGTCCTGACTTTC
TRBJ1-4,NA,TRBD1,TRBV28,CASSWTGPNEKLFF,TGTGCCAGCAGTTGGACAGGTCCAAATGAAAAACTGTTTTTT
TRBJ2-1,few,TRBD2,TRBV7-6,CASSLEGSSGLSYNEQFF,TGTGCCAGCAGCTTAGAGGGATCTAGCGGACTCTCCTACAATGAGCAGTTCTTC
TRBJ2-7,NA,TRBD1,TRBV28,CASSFIGTGVGEQYF,TGTGCCAGCAGTTTTATCGGGACAGGGGTTGGCGAGCAGTACTTC
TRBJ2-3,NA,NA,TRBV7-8,CASSLARTQGDTQYF,TGTGCCAGCAGCTTAGCGAGGACACAAGGAGATACGCAGTATTTT
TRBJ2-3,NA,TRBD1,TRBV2,CASRSGGSDTQYF,TGTGCCAGCAGGTCAGGGGGTTCAGATACGCAGTATTTT
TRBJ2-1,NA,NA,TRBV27,CASSPGAGNEQFF,TGTGCCAGCAGTCCAGGGGCGGGCAATGAGCAGTTCTTC
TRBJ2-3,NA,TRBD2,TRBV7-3,CASSRTSGSASTQYF,TGTGCCAGCAGCCGAACTAGCGGGTCTGCCTCTACGCAGTATTTT
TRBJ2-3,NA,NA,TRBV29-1,CSVARVLTDTQYF,TGCAGCGTGGCCAGGGTACTCACAGATACGCAGTATTTT
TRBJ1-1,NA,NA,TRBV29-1,CSVGGGRTAANTEAFF,TGCAGCGTTGGGGGGGGACGGACGGCCGCGAACACTGAAGCTTTCTTT
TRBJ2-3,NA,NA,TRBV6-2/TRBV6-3,CASSPKGGRASDTQYF,TGTGCCAGCAGCCCTAAGGGGGGGAGAGCCTCAGATACGCAGTATTTT
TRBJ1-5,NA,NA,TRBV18,CASSKEDSSNQPQHF,TGTGCCAGCTCCAAAGAAGACAGCTCCAATCAGCCCCAGCATTTT
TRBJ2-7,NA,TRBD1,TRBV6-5,CASRTLRQGSYEQYF,TGTGCCAGCAGGACACTTCGACAGGGTTCCTACGAGCAGTACTTC
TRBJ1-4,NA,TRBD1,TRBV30,CAWRQGDATNEKLLF,TGTGCCTGGAGACAGGGGGACGCAACTAATGAAAAACTGCTTTTT
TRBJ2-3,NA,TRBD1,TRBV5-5,CASSLVPGGVTDTQYF,TGTGCCAGCAGCTTGGTGCCAGGGGGTGTCACAGATACGCAGTATTTT
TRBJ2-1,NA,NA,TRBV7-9,CASSLGTLNEQFF,TGTGCCAGCAGCTTAGGTACTCTCAATGAGCAGTTCTTC
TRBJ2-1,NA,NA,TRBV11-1,CASSFSGSYNEQFF,TGTGCCAGCAGCTTCTCGGGCTCCTACAATGAGCAGTTCTTC
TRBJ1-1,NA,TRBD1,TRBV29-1,CSVRGTGGTEAFF,TGCAGCGTCCGAGGGACAGGGGGCACTGAAGCTTTCTTT
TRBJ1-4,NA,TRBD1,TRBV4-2,CASSGTGGGYEKLFF,TGTGCCAGCAGCGGGACAGGAGGGGGGTATGAAAAACTGTTTTTT
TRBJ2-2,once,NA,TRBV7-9,CASSLFFGTGELFF,TGTGCCAGCAGCTTATTTTTCGGGACCGGGGAGCTGTTTTTT
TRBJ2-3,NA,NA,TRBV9,CASSPTWGGVSTDTQYF,TGTGCCAGCAGCCCCACCTGGGGCGGGGTAAGCACAGATACGCAGTATTTT
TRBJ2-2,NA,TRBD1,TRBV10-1,CASSTGQGAGELFF,TGCGCCAGCAGCACGGGACAGGGAGCCGGGGAGCTGTTTTTT
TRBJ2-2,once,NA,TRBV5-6,CASSLGSANTGELFF,TGTGCCAGCAGCTTGGGATCGGCGAACACCGGGGAGCTGTTTTTT
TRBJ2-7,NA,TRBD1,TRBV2,CASSGGGTKWYEQYF,TGTGCCAGCAGTGGAGGGGGCACTAAATGGTACGAGCAGTACTTC
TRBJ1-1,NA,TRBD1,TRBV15,CATSDRGQNTEAFF,TGTGCCACCAGCGACAGGGGACAGAACACTGAAGCTTTCTTT
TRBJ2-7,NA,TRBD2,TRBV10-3,CAISESGTSGEQYF,TGTGCCATCAGTGAGTCAGGGACTAGCGGCGAGCAGTACTTC
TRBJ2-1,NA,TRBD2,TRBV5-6,CASSLRTSGFLGGVVEQFF,TGTGCCAGCAGCTTGCGGACTAGCGGGTTCCTAGGGGGTGTTGTTGAGCAGTTCTTC
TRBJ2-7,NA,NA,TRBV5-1,CASSSISGTAYEQYF,TGCGCCAGCAGCTCCATTAGCGGAACTGCCTACGAGCAGTACTTC
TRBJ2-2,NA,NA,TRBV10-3,CAISESYLSDRNTGELFF,TGTGCCATCAGTGAGTCTTATCTTTCGGACAGAAACACCGGGGAGCTGTTTTTT
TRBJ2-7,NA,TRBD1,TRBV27,CASSSGTGPGKQYF,TGTGCCAGCAGCTCCGGGACAGGCCCAGGGAAGCAGTACTTC
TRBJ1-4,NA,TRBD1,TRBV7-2,CASSLGQGREKLLF,TGTGCCAGCAGCCTAGGACAGGGGAGGGAAAAACTGCTTTTT
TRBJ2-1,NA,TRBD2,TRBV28,CASSPGGVGDEQFF,TGTGCCAGCAGTCCGGGAGGAGTGGGGGATGAGCAGTTCTTC
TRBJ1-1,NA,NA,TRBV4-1,CASSQDGAGEAFF,TGCGCCAGCAGCCAAGATGGGGCAGGCGAAGCTTTCTTT
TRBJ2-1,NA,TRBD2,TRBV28,CASSSYRLAGTYNEQFF,TGTGCCAGCAGTTCTTACCGACTAGCGGGAACCTACAATGAGCAGTTCTTC
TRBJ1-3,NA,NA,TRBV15,CATSRDFTRSGNTIYF,TGTGCCACCAGCAGAGATTTCACTCGCTCTGGAAACACCATATATTTT
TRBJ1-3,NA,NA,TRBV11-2,CASSLDSGTGNTIYF,TGTGCCAGCAGCTTAGATAGCGGGACTGGAAACACCATATATTTT
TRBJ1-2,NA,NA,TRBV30,CAWRDTGNYGYTF,TGTGCCTGGAGAGACACAGGGAACTATGGCTACACCTTC
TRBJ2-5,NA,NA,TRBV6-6,CASSSGETQYF,TGTGCCAGCAGTTCGGGGGAGACCCAGTACTTC